This TCR beta chain was obtained from a study of T-cell memory formation after mild COVID-19. The CDR3 extends over 17 amino acids. V lost 8 bases and J lost 0; bases outside the gene matches: 12. Germline V CDR1 and CDR2: KGHSH, LQKENI. TCRdb re-analysed the 5' RACE reads in MiXCR, keeping a single row per CDR3 protein. The sample contains 400,000 to 450,000 distinct CDR3 sequences, 15% to 20% of which appear only once. This TCR derives from a man between 18 and 29 years old who had mild COVID-19 (a few samples of this study predate the infection). Cell type and time point are not known. The sample taken for sequencing was PBMCs or a T cell subset sorted from them (not recorded which). V is TRBV18 and J is TRBJ2-3, with TRBD1 matching over 9 bases. The CDR3, as DNA: TGTGCCAGCCGAGGACAGGGGAAAACTACTAGCACAGATACGCAGTATTTT. Encoded protein: CASRGQGKTTSTDTQYF. Looking up the rest from reference TRBV18 and TRBJ2-3 gives the full variable domain: NAGVMQNPRHLVRRRGQEARLRCSPMKGHSHVYWYRQLPEEGLKFMVYLQKENIIDESGMPKERFSAEFPKEGPSILRIQQVVRGDSAAYFCASRGQGKTTSTDTQYFGPGTRLTVL.